This T cell receptor (beta chain) originates from a study of blood T cells in healthy people across ages (dated by TCRdb to between 2015 and 2017). Notes on the research overall: In model experiments, roughly one uniquely barcoded TCR beta cDNA molecule per two T cells was captured by template switching. Using deep sequencing normalized with unique cDNA molecular identifiers, the study measured how TCR beta repertoire diversity changes with age. Four age groups were formed from the donors: young (average roughly 15 years), middle-aged (approximately 40), aged (62) and long-lived (less than 85). To avoid experimental bias, donors of different ages were spread randomly across the sequencing lanes. Two additional independent replicas of 1 million unique cDNA reads from the same blood draw were analyzed for two donors (one aged 18 to 30 and one aged 80 or older). The research as a whole found: Observed TCR beta diversity per million T cells fell roughly linearly with age, and a significant reduction was already apparent by age roughly 40. Because donor CMV infection status was unknown, age-related changes in expanded clonotypes were potentially confounded. Compared with the aged group, more naive CD4+ T cells, fewer expanded clones and increased TCR diversity were shown by the long-lived group, suggesting age selection. Estimates of total diversity based on one million sequenced T cells were considered lower bounds and underestimates. The percentage of naive T cells measured by flow cytometry correlated strongly with observed TCR beta diversity. Because profiling used bulk unsorted PBMCs, naive and antigen-experienced compartments could not be compared conclusively.

The library was generated by 5' RACE. The run used an Illumina HiSeq 2500. A second PCR of 7 to 11 cycles was performed with a sample-barcoded 5' primer and a J-beta primer mix. A template-switch 5' adaptor carrying 12 random nucleotides introduced a unique molecular identifier onto each TCR beta cDNA molecule. Each sample yielded at least 3 million CDR3-containing paired-end reads. All of the RNA was converted into first-strand cDNA using the Mint cDNA synthesis kit, with a TRBC-specific oligonucleotide serving as the primer. Following uracil-DNA glycosylase treatment, a first 18-cycle PCR with universal primers M1SS and BC2_uni_R was performed on all cDNA. The authors' pipeline ran thus. For normalization, 1 million high-quality reads were randomly selected from each sample, with every read carrying a distinct molecular identifier. Reads sharing molecular identifiers were discarded rather than binned into consensus sequences. MiTCR, run with a Q25 quality threshold and the strictest error-elimination algorithm, handled CDR3 identification, clonotype clustering and error correction. A nonparametric unseen species model with Euler transformation was used to estimate lower-bound total TCR beta diversity. TCRdb handled the public reads itself, with Q25 trimming in fastp and clone calling in MiXCR, and kept productive beta chains. Duplicate CDR3 protein sequences are folded into a single record with the most common DNA and genes. These V and J calls are TCRdb output, not the study's own analysis. The sample includes approximately 810,000 distinct CDR3 sequences, with around 28% observed a single time. The ten largest clonotypes hold roughly 17% of the sample.

Donors were under 40 systemically healthy Caucasian individuals from Russia aged 6 to 90 years. Each donor gave about 9.8 milliliters of peripheral blood, drawn into EDTA-treated Vacutainer tubes. PBMCs were isolated by Ficoll-Paque density-gradient centrifugation, with at least 7 million obtained per sample. Total RNA was extracted from PBMCs with Trizol reagent, with at least 5 micrograms obtained per sample. The percentages of naive CD45RAhigh/CD27high T cells were determined by flow cytometry on a PBMC aliquot from every donor. The CDR3 has 13 amino acids, counting the end cysteine and phenylalanine. Of all the DNA, just the CDR3 is kept, 39 bases in frame from base 1. CDR1 and CDR2 (SGHDT, YYEEEE) derive from the germline V gene. V and J lose 4 bases and 8 bases, and a span of 15 bases separates them. This clonotype was observed a handful of times. No cognate antigen has been identified for it. Within one base of it there is no much larger clone, and no base qualities were kept.

The receptor comes from a woman of 80 years or more in good health. The source material was blood. The V and J genes are TRBV5-6 and TRBJ1-2; perhaps TRBD1 is the D gene, with 6 bases matching. CDR3 loop: CASSPDRTGGYTF. The DNA sequence is TGTGCCAGCAGCCCTGACAGGACGGGCGGCTACACCTTC.